What follows are 18 T cell receptor beta chains derived from one specimen sequenced in a study of PD-L1 blockade in urothelial cancer. Profiled with immunoSEQ multiplex PCR; TCRdb holds only in-frame clones, not every one. Of roughly 48,000 clones in the sample, approximately 84% were seen once. This specimen was PBMCs, taken around atezolizumab (anti-PD-L1) treatment. The receptor set was obtained from a man aged 40-50 years with urothelial cancer.

Here the CDR3 reads CASSVVLGWGDSGEGEQFF. The DNA for the CDR3 is TGTGCCAGCAGTGTGGTTTTGGGATGGGGGGACTCGGGAGAAGGTGAGCAGTTCTTC. This chain links TRBV2 with TRBJ2-1; TRBD2 is a possible D gene (6 bases). The length of the CDR3 is 19 residues. V was clipped by 4 bases and J by 9 bases, with 31 bases between them. The germline V gene encodes CDR1 SNHLY and CDR2 FYNNEI.

The gene calls are TRBV21-1 and TRBJ2-1; the listed D gene, TRBD2, was not tested against the DNA. TRBV21-1 is an annotated pseudogene. This CDR3 region has 20 residues. In nucleotides, the CDR3 is TGTGCCAGCAGCTCCCCACTGGGGAAAAGACTAGAGGAGTTCTACAATGAGCAGTTCTTC. Translated, it gives CASSSPLGKRLEEFYNEQFF.

The sample holds one count of this clone. This rearrangement joins TRBV15 to TRBJ2-5; D call uncertain. With 5 bases removed from V and 5 bases from J, the gap between germline ends came to 9 bases. The germline CDR1 and CDR2 sequences are LNHNV and YYDKDF (reference sequence). The CDR3 length is 12 residues. The CDR3 DNA reads as TGTGCCACCAGCGGTAGTCTGGAGACCCAGTACTTC. The encoded protein is CATSGSLETQYF.

This rearrangement joins TRBV4-3 to TRBJ2-1, with a possible D match to TRBD1 (5 bases). Between the trimmed V and J ends, which lost 4 bases and 7 bases, there was a span of 14 bases. The CDR3 is 14 amino acids. Per the germline V gene, CDR1 is LGHNA and CDR2 is YSLEER. This CDR3 is CASSRSIAGNEQFF. In DNA, the CDR3 is TGCGCCAGCAGCCGCTCCATAGCAGGGAATGAGCAGTTCTTC.

The rearrangement joins TRBV27 to TRBJ2-7, with D tentatively TRBD1 (5 bases). The ends were cut back, 2 bases at V and 3 bases at J, with 8 bases in the middle. From germline, CDR1 is MNHEY and CDR2 SMNVEV (reference sequence). The CDR3 sequence is 13 residues long. CDR3 protein: CASSLRQNYEQYF. As DNA, the CDR3 is TGTGCCAGCAGTTTAAGACAGAACTACGAGCAGTACTTC.

The J gene is TRBJ2-1, the V gene TRBV10-3; 14 bases line up with TRBD2. Germline CDR1 reads ENHRY; CDR2 reads SYGVKD. Trimming at V came to 4 bases and at J to 7 bases, leaving 6 bases not matched to a gene. This CDR3 has 16 residues. CDR3 DNA sequence: TGTGCCATCAGTGGCCGACTAGCGGGGGGGGAGAATGAGCAGTTCTTC. Amino acids: CAISGRLAGGENEQFF.

In this sample, this clone turned up once. The chain has TRBV18 and TRBJ1-1; 8 bases fit TRBD1. The CDR3 is made up of 18 amino acids. The V segment lost 3 bases and the J segment 2 bases; nucleotides outside the gene matches: 14. Per the germline V gene, CDR1 is KGHSH and CDR2 is LQKENI. The CDR3 DNA reads as TGTGCCAGCTCACCGCTGATCAGGGGACAGGCTATCAACACTGAAGCTTTCTTT. Translating it yields CASSPLIRGQAINTEAFF.

The gene calls are TRBV11-2 and TRBJ2-1; TRBD2 matches at 7 bases. After removal of 2 bases from V and 6 bases from J, the junction contained 7 bases not matched to a gene. This CDR3 is built from 15 residues. The germline V gene encodes CDR1 SGHAT and CDR2 FQNNGV. In nucleotides, the CDR3 is TGTGCCAGCAGCTTAACTCGCGGGAGAGGCAATGAGCAGTTCTTC. It yields the protein CASSLTRGRGNEQFF.

The chain has TRBV6-5 and TRBJ1-2, with a weak D call TRBD1 (5 bases). Germline-derived CDR1 and CDR2 are MNHEY and SVGAGI. The V gene lost 8 bases and the J gene lost 0 bases, with 13 bases spanning the gap. The CDR3 is made up of 14 amino acids. The CDR3 region is CASGGTGANYGYTF. DNA of the CDR3: TGTGCCAGCGGGGGGACGGGAGCTAACTATGGCTACACCTTC.

This clone was counted once. The gene calls are TRBV19 and TRBJ2-1, with 10 bases aligning to TRBD2. The CDR3 is made up of 14 amino acids. V trimming: 9 bases; J trimming: 5 bases; junction bases outside the gene matches: 7. Germline-derived CDR1 and CDR2 are LNHDA and SQIVND (reference sequence). CDR3: CASDSGTSDNEQFF. CDR3 in DNA: TGTGCCAGCGACTCCGGGACTAGCGACAATGAGCAGTTCTTC.

V and J are TRBV7-9 and TRBJ2-3, with TRBD2 identical over 12 bases. The CDR3 is 18 residues long. CDR1 and CDR2 (germline): SEHNR, FQNEAQ (reference sequence). V dropped 4 bases and J dropped 6; count of bases not matched to a gene: 14. In DNA, the CDR3 is TGTGCCAGCAGCTCTCAATTAGGCACTAGCGGGAGGTGGGATACGCAGTATTTT. Amino acids: CASSSQLGTSGRWDTQYF. Together with reference TRBV7-9 and TRBJ2-3, the CDR3 gives the full variable domain: DTGVSQNPRHKITKRGQNVTFRCDPISEHNRLYWYRQTLGQGPEFLTYFQNEAQLEKSRLLSDRFSAERPKGSFSTLEIQRTEQGDSAMYLCASSSQLGTSGRWDTQYFGPGTRLTVL.

The rearrangement links TRBV7-6 to TRBJ2-3; 12 bases are shared with TRBD1. This CDR3 has 18 amino acids. Per the germline V gene, CDR1 is SGHVS and CDR2 is FNYEAQ. The junction had 12 bases not matched to a gene; V was cut back by 4 bases and J by 4 bases. CDR3 sequence (DNA): TGTGCCAGCAGCTCCCGGACGGGGGGGACAGGGGGCGCAGATACGCAGTATTTT. Encoded protein: CASSSRTGGTGGADTQYF.

The chain carries TRBV7-2 and TRBJ1-1; D gene ambiguous. V was trimmed by 2 bases and J by 7 bases, leaving 14 bases between them. Germline V CDR1 and CDR2: SGHTA, FQGNSA. CDR3 size: 14 residues. CDR3 nucleotide sequence: TGTGCCAGCAGCTTATCCAGTAGTGCGGGTGAAGCTTTCTTT. Its translation is CASSLSSSAGEAFF.

The V call is TRBV4-1, the J call TRBJ2-3, with D perhaps TRBD2 (6 bases). Germline V gene data show CDR1 as MGHRA and CDR2 as YSYEKL. The CDR3 consists of 17 residues. The V and J ends lost 0 bases and 1 base respectively, with 14 bases between them. The CDR3 nucleotides read TGCGCCAGCAGCCAAGATCGACCGGCTAGCGGCACAGATACGCAGTATTTT. Its protein is CASSQDRPASGTDTQYF.

The chain employs TRBV5-1 and TRBJ1-1; D perhaps matches TRBD1 (6 bases). The CDR3 loop spans 15 amino acids. Looked up from germline, CDR1 is SGHRS and CDR2 is YFSETQ. Between the trimmed V and J ends, which lost 4 bases and 1 base, there was a span of 14 bases. This chain's CDR3 is CASSKLGGQNTEAFF. The CDR3 nucleotides are TGCGCCAGCAGCAAACTAGGGGGACAGAACACTGAAGCTTTCTTT.

The V gene is TRBV18, the J gene TRBJ1-5, with 7 bases identical to TRBD1. Losses at the gene ends were 3 bases for V and 7 bases for J; bases not matched to a gene: 3. CDR3 size: 13 residues. Germline V gene sequence: CDR1 KGHSH, CDR2 LQKENI. The CDR3 coding sequence is TGTGCCAGCTCACCCGCACAGGGGCAGCCCCAGCATTTT. It encodes CASSPAQGQPQHF.

V and J are TRBV2 and TRBJ2-7, with 11 bases lining up with TRBD2. This CDR3 spans 14 amino acids. Trimming removed 7 bases from V and 6 bases from J; junction bases left unmatched: 8. Germline V gene data show CDR1 as SNHLY and CDR2 as FYNNEI. The CDR3 reads CASKSLAGGSEQYF. CDR3 sequence (DNA): TGTGCCAGCAAGAGCCTAGCGGGGGGCAGCGAGCAGTACTTC.

The CDR3 loop reads CASSKPGQGLYEQYF. The CDR3 region has the DNA TGTGCCAGCAGCAAGCCGGGACAGGGTTTGTACGAGCAGTACTTC. The chain joins TRBV21-1 to TRBJ2-7; the table's TRBD1 call for D was not verified on the DNA. TRBV21-1 is reported as a pseudogene. The CDR3 sequence is 15 residues long.